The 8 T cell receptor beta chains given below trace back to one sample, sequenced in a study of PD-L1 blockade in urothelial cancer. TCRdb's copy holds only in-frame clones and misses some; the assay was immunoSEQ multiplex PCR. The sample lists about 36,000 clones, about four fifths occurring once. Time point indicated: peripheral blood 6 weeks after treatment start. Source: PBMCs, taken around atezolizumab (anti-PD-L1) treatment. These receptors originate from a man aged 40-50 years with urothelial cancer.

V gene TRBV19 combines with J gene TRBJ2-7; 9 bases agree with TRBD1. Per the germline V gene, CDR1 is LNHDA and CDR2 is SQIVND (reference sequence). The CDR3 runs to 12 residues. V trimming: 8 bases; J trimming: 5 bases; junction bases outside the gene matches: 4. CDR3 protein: CASGTGFHEQYF. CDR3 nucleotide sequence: TGTGCCAGTGGGACAGGGTTTCACGAGCAGTACTTC.

CDR3 residues: CASIPSGSIGELFF. CDR3 DNA: TGTGCCAGTATCCCTAGTGGTTCGATCGGGGAGCTGTTTTTT. The chain combines TRBV19 with TRBJ2-2; D not certain. Trimming stripped 7 bases from V and 7 bases from J, with 16 bases between. The germline CDR1 and CDR2 sequences are LNHDA and SQIVND (reference sequence). The CDR3 length is 14 residues. The whole variable domain, filled in from reference TRBV19 and TRBJ2-2, reads DGGITQSPKYLFRKEGQNVTLSCEQNLNHDAMYWYRQDPGQGLRLIYYSQIVNDFQKGDIAEGYSVSREKKESFPLTVTSAQKNPTAFYLCASIPSGSIGELFFGEGSRLTVL.

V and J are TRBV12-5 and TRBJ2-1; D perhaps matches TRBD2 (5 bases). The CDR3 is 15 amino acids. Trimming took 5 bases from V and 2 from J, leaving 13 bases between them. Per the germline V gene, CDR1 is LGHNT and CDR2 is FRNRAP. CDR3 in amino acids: CASGPEEGAYNEQFF. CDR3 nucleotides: TGTGCTAGTGGTCCGGAGGAAGGCGCCTACAATGAGCAGTTCTTC.

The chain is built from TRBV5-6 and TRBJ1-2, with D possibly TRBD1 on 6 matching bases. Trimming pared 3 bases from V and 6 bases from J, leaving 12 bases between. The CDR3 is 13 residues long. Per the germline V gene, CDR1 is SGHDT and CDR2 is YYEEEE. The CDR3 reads CASSYDRKDGYTF. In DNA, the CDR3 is TGTGCCAGCAGCTATGACAGGAAGGATGGCTACACCTTC.

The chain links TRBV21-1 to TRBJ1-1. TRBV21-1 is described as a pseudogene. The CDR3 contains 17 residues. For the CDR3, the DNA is TGTGCCAGCAGCCCGGAGGGAAGGGGCTGGTTGAACACTGAAGCTTTCTTT. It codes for CASSPEGRGWLNTEAFF.

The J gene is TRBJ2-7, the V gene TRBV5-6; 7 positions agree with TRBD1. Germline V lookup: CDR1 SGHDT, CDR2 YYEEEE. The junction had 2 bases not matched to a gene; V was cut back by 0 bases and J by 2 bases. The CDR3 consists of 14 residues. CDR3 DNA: TGTGCCAGCAGCTTGGGGCAGGGGGCCTACGAGCAGTACTTC. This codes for CASSLGQGAYEQYF.

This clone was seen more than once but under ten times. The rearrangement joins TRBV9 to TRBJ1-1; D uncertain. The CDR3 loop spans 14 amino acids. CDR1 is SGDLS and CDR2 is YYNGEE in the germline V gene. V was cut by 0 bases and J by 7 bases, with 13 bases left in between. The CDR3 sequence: CASSVDTNPIEAFF. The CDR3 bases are TGTGCCAGCAGCGTAGACACCAACCCGATTGAAGCTTTCTTT.

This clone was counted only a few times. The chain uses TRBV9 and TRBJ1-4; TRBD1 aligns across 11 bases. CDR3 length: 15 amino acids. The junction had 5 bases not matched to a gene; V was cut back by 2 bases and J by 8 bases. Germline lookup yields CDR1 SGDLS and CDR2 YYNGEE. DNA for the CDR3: TGTGCCAGCAGCGTGGGGACAGGGGGGCAGGAAAAACTGTTTTTT. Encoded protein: CASSVGTGGQEKLFF. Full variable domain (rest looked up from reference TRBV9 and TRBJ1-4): DSGVTQTPKHLITATGQRVTLRCSPRSGDLSVYWYQQSLDQGLQFLIQYYNGEERAKGNILERFSAQQFPDLHSELNLSSLELGDSALYFCASSVGTGGQEKLFFGSGTQLSVL.